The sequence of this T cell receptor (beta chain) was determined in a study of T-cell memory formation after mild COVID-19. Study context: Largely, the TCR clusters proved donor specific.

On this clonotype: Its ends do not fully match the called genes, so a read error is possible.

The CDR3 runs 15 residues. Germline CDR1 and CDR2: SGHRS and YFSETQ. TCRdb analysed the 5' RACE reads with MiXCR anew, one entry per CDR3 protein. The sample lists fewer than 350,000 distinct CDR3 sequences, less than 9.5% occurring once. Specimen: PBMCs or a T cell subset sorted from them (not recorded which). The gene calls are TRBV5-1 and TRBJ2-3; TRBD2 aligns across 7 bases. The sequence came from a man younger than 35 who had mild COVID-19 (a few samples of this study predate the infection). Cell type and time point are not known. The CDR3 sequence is CASSWAGTNSDTKYF. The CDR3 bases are TGCGCCAGCAGCTGGGCCGGGACTAACTCAGATACGAAGTATTTT.